Sequencing of this T cell receptor beta chain was carried out in a study of identical twins. Broader study findings: Fewer insertions characterized abundant cord blood beta clonotypes, whereas memory repertoires showed none.

Unique molecular identifiers were present on the cDNA, which also gained a universal primer site by template switching. A single record per CDR3 protein comes from TCRdb applying MiXCR to the 5' RACE reads. The sample holds just under 550,000 distinct CDR3 sequences; roughly 15% are singletons and the top ten take 0.44%. The length of the CDR3 is 12 residues. Germline V lookup: CDR1 ENHRY, CDR2 SYGVKD. V was shortened by 0 bases and J by 6 bases, with 3 bases between the two germline ends. In this sample, this clonotype turned up many times. Its specificity is not known. This sample also appeared in a second study, on yellow fever vaccine responses in identical twins. That work adds: Twins' T cell vaccine responses reportedly looked partly convergent, partly personalized.

The chain combines TRBV10-3 with TRBJ1-5; D gene unclear. The receptor was derived from a woman aged 18-30 years in good health. The sample was CD4+ T cells sorted from blood. CDR3 in DNA: TGTGCCATCAGTGAGTCAGGTCAGCCCCAGCATTTT. This codes for CAISESGQPQHF.